This TCR beta chain was found in a study of beta chain features in type 1 diabetes. The overall study: Similarity in age, gender and cell yields was seen between patients and healthy donors.

This clone was detected a few times. No antigen is known for it. The study, taken as a whole, reports: Shorter TCRB CDR3s, moderately but significantly so, marked every one of the four CD4+ subsets in Type 1 diabetes patients. More deletions and fewer insertions at VDJ junctions were found in patients with type 1 diabetes. Researchers reported that naive, central memory and Treg TCRB repertoires appeared more similar in patients than in healthy donors.

The entirety of the isolated RNA underwent reverse transcription, so expressed TCRB transcripts were sequenced. Using immunoSEQ multiplex PCR, the repertoire was profiled, and TCRdb retains in-frame clones only, with some absent. Of about 450,000 clones in the sample, 9.5% to 12% were seen once. V was clipped by 6 bases and J by 6 bases, with 19 bases between them. This CDR3 contains 15 residues. CDR1 and CDR2 (germline): SGHRS, YFSETQ. The sequencing sample was made of naive CD4+ T cells from blood. The clonotype was recovered from a woman aged 18-30 years in good health. The chain joins TRBV5-1 to TRBJ2-1; D is perhaps TRBD1 (6 bases). The CDR3 protein is CASTPGGQGPNEQFF. The CDR3, as DNA: TGCGCCAGCACCCCGGGCGGGCAGGGGCCCAATGAGCAGTTCTTC.